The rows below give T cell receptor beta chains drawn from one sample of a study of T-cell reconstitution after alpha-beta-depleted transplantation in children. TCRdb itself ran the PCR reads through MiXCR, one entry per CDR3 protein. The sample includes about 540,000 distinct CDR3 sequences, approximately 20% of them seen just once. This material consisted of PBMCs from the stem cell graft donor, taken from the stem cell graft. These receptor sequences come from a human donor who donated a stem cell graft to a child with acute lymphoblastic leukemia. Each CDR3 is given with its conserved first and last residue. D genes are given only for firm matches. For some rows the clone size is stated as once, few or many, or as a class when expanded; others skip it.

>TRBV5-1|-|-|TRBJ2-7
TGCGCCAGCAGCTTGGGGCAGGATAACTACGAGCAGTACTTC
CASSLGQDNYEQYF
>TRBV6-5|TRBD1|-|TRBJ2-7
TGTGCCAGCAGTTACAAGGGGACAGAGAACTACGAGCAGTACTTC
CASSYKGTENYEQYF
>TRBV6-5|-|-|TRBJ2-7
TGTGCCAGCAGTTACGGGGGTCGCTCCTACGAGCAGTACTTC
CASSYGGRSYEQYF
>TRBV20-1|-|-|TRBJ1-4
TGCAGTGCTAGACCCAGGGTTTTACAAGAAAAACTGTTTTTT
CSARPRVLQEKLFF
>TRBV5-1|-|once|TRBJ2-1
TGCGCCAGCAGCTTGGAAGAGGGGGGACTCGCCGCGGAGCAGTTCTTC
CASSLEEGGLAAEQFF
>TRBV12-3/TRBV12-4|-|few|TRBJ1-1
TGTGCCAGCAGCTTACTCCCAGGCGGGTTGAGAACTGAAGCTTTCTTT
CASSLLPGGLRTEAFF
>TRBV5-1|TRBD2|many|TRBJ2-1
TGTGCCAGCAGCTTAGGACTAGCGGGGTACAATGAGCAGTTCTTC
CASSLGLAGYNEQFF
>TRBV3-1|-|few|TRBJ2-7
TGTGCCAGCAGCCCCAACCCCTCCTACGAGCAGTACTTC
CASSPNPSYEQYF
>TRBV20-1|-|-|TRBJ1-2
TGCAGTGCTAGATTGACCGGGGAATACTATGGCTACACCTTC
CSARLTGEYYGYTF
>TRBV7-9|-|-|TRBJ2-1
TGTGCCAGCAGCTTAGCAGATGTGGGGTATGAGCAGTTCTTC
CASSLADVGYEQFF
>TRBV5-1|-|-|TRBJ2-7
TGCGCCAGCAGCTTGCCGGGGAGCCACGAGCAGTACTTC
CASSLPGSHEQYF
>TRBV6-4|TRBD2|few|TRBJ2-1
TGTGCCAGCAGTGACCCTTATAGCGGGAGGGCCCCGCCCTACAATGAGCAGTTCTTC
CASSDPYSGRAPPYNEQFF
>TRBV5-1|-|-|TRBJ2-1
TGCGCCAGCAGTCGTGGTGGGGATGAGCAGTTCTTC
CASSRGGDEQFF
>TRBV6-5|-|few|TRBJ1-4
TGTGCCAGCAGTTACGGCCAGGGACATGAAAAACTGTTTTTT
CASSYGQGHEKLFF
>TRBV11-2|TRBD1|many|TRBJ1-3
TGTGCCAGCAGAACACAGGGGGCGCGAGGAAACACCATATATTTT
CASRTQGARGNTIYF
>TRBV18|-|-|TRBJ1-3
TGTGCCAGCTCACCAACGCAGGGGTTCTCTGGAAACACCATATATTTT
CASSPTQGFSGNTIYF
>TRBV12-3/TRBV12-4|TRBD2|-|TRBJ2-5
TGTGCCAGCCGAGGAACTAGCGGGAGACAGACCCAGTACTTC
CASRGTSGRQTQYF
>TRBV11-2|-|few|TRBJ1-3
TGTGCCAGCAGCTTAGAAGGCCCCGAGCACTCTGGAAACACCATATATTTT
CASSLEGPEHSGNTIYF
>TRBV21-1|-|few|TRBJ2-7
TGTATCAGGAGTTACGAGCAGTACTTC
CIRSYEQYF
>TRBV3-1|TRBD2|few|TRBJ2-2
TGTGCCAGCAGCCCGGGACTAGCATCTTCCCCACCCGGGGAGCTGTTTTTT
CASSPGLASSPPGELFF
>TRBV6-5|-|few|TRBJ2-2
TGTGCCAGCACTTACGGCGGATTCTATAACACCGGGGAGCTGTTTTTT
CASTYGGFYNTGELFF
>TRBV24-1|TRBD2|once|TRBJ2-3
TGTGCCACCAGTGACCGGACTAGCGGGAAGGGATTGAGCACAGATACGCAGAATTTT
CATSDRTSGKGLSTDTQNF
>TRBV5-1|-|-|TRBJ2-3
TGCGCCAGCAGCGGGACGGCAGGGCTTCACACAGATACGCAGTATTTT
CASSGTAGLHTDTQYF
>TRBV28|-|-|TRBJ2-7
TGTGCCAGCAGTTTCTCCCTAGAACGTCTCTCCTACGAGCAGTACTTC
CASSFSLERLSYEQYF
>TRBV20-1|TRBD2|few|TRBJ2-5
TGCAGTGCTAGACCTCCGGGACTAGCGGGGATACAAGAGACCCAGTACTTC
CSARPPGLAGIQETQYF
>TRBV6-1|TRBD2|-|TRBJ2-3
TGTGCCAGTCGTCGGAGCGGGAGGGGCACAGATACGCAGTATTTT
CASRRSGRGTDTQYF
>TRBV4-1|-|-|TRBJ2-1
TGCGCCAGCAGCCAAGATCGAAGTGTCGGTTCCTACAATGAGCAGTTCTTC
CASSQDRSVGSYNEQFF
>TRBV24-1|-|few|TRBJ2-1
TGTGCCACCAGTGACCCCATTCAGAGAAACAATGAGCAGTTCTTC
CATSDPIQRNNEQFF
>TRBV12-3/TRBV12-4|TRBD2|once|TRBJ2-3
TGTGCCAGCAGTTTAGTCGGAGCGGGAGGTTTGTGGAGGACAGATACGCAGTATTTT
CASSLVGAGGLWRTDTQYF
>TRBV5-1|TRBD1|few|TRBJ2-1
TGCGCCAGCAGCTTAAGGGGACAGAGCTACAATGAGCAGTTCTTC
CASSLRGQSYNEQFF
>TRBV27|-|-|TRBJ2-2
TGTGCCAGCAGTTTGGGTCAGGGCCCCGGGGAGCTGTTTTTT
CASSLGQGPGELFF